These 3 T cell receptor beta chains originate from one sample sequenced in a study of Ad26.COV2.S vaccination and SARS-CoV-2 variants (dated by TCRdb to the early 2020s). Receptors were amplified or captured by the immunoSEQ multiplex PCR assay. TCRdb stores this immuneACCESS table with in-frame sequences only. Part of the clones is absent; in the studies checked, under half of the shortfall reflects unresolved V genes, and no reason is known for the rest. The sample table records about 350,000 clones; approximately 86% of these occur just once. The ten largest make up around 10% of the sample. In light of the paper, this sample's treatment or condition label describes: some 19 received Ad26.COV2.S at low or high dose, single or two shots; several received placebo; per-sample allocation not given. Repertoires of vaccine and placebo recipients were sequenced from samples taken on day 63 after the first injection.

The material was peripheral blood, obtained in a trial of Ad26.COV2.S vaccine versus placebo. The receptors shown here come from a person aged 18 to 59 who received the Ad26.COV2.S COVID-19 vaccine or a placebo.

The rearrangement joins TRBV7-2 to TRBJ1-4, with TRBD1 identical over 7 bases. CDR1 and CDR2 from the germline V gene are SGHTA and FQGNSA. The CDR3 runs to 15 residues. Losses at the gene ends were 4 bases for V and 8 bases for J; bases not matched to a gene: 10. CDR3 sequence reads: CASSSASGTDEKLFF. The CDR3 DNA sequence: TGTGCCAGCAGCTCAGCCTCCGGGACAGACGAAAAACTGTTTTTT.

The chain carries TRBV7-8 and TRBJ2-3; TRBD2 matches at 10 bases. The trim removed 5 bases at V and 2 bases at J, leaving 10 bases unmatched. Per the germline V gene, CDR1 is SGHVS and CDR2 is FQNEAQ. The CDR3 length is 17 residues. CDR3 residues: CASSPKGAGGLTDTQYF. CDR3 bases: TGTGCCAGCAGCCCAAAGGGAGCGGGAGGGCTCACAGATACGCAGTATTTT.

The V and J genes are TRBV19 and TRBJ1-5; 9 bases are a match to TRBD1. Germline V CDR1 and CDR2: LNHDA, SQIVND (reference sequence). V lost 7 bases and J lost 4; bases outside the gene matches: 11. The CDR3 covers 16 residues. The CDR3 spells CASIGGGQGPNQPQHF. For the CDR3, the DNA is TGTGCCAGTATAGGGGGCGGACAGGGGCCTAATCAGCCCCAGCATTTT.